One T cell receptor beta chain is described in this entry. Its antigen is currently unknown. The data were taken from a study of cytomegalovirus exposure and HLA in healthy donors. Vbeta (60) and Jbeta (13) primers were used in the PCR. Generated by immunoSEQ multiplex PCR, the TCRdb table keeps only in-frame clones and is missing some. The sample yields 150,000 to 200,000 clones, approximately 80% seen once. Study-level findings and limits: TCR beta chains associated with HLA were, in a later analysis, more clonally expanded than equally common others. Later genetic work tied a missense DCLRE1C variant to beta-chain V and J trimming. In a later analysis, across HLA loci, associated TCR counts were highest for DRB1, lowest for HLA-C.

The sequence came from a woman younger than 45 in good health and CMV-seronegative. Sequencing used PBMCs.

This CDR3 is CASSLRDRGPKMGNEQFF. The DNA of the CDR3 is TGTGCCAGCAGTCTAAGGGACAGGGGCCCGAAAATGGGAAATGAGCAGTTCTTC. The rearrangement uses TRBV28 and TRBJ2-1, with TRBD1 identical over 10 bases. The CDR3 runs to 18 residues. From germline, CDR1 is MDHEN and CDR2 SYDVKM. J was trimmed by 7 bases and V by 5 bases; bases with no gene match: 17.